This T cell receptor beta chain stems from a study of T cells expressing NK-cell markers. This CDR3 region has 20 residues. Germline lookup yields CDR1 SGDLS and CDR2 YYNGEE. Production of TCR beta cDNA relied on 5'RACE template switching with UMIs. TCRdb re-called the 5' RACE reads; every CDR3 protein appears as one record, without DNA. The sample spans 150,000 or so distinct CDR3 sequences; the ten largest clones claim more than 35%. The receptor comes from a woman in her forties or fifties in good health. V is TRBV9 and J is TRBJ2-3; the TRBD2 assignment by TCRdb is unverifiable without DNA. Sequences were obtained from blood T cells: a sorted CD56 or NKG2C T cell subset, CD4+ or CD8+ T cells, or bulk PBMC T cells (not recorded which). CDR3 amino acids: CASSGFRDYTTVTSTDTQYF.